This T cell receptor (beta chain) is from a study of OX40 agonist ivuxolimab in advanced cancers. Whole-study context: Patients were treated with intravenous ivuxolimab, dosed at 0.01 to 10 mg/kg and infused every 2 weeks. Of the participants, approximately 40% had some prior anti-PD-1, anti-PD-L1 or anti-CTLA-4 therapy, which was allowed.

Here immunoSEQ multiplex PCR was the method, and the copy in TCRdb shows in-frame clones only, minus some. The sample records tens of thousands of clones, approximately 91% being singletons. This CDR3 spans 10 amino acids. Between the trimmed V and J ends, which lost 8 bases and 6 bases, there was a span of 11 bases. CDR1 DFQATT and CDR2 SNEGSKA come from the germline V gene (reference sequence). This clone was observed a few times. Its antigen is unidentified. Study-wide results and limits: Compared with others, partial responders at 0.1-3.0 mg/kg displayed clonal expansion among the lowest.

Material: CD4+ or CD8+ T cells sorted from blood, obtained in a trial of the OX40 agonist ivuxolimab. The genes are TRBV20-1 and TRBJ2-7; the D is unclear. The receptor was derived from an adult with an advanced solid tumor such as melanoma, head and neck, liver or kidney cancer. The CDR3 DNA reads as TGCAGTACCGGAGTAGTCGAGCAGTACTTC. This translates into CSTGVVEQYF.